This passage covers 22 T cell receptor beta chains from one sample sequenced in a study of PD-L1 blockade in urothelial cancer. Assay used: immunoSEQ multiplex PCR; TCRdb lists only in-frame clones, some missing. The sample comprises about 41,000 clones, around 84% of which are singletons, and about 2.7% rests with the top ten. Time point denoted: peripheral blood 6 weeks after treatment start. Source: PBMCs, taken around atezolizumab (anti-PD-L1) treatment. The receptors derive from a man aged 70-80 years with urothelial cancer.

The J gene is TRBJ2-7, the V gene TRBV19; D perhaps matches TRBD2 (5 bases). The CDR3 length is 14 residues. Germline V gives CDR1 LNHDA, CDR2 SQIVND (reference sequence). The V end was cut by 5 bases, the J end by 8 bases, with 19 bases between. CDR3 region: CASSPIPEGRKQYF. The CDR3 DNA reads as TGTGCCAGTAGTCCCATCCCTGAGGGTCGGAAGCAGTACTTC.

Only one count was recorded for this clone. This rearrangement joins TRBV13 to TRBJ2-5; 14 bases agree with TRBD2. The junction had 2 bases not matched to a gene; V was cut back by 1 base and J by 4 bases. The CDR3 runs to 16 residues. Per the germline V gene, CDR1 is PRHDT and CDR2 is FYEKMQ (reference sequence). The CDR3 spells CASSLVGTSGRETQYF. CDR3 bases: TGTGCCAGCAGCTTAGTTGGGACTAGCGGGAGAGAGACCCAGTACTTC.

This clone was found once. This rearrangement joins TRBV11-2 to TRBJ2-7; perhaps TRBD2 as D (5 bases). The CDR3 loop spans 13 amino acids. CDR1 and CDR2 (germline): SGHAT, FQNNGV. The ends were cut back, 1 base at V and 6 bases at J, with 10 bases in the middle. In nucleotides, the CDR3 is TGTGCCAGCAGCTTAGGCCGGGAAGGCGAGCAGTACTTC. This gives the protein CASSLGREGEQYF.

CDR3 nucleotide sequence: TGTGCCAGCAGTGGCCGGACAGGGACGTACGAGCAGTACTTC. It yields the protein CASSGRTGTYEQYF. This sequence joins TRBV25-1 and TRBJ2-7; 8 nucleotides agree with TRBD1. Trimming at V came to 4 bases and at J to 4 bases, leaving 6 bases not matched to a gene. CDR3 size: 14 residues. Germline V lookup: CDR1 MGHDK, CDR2 SYGVNS.

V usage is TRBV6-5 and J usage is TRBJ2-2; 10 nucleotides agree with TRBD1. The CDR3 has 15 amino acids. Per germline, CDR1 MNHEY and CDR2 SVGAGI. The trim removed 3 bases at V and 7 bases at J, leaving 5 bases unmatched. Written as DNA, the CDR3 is TGTGCCAGCAGTTATTTGACAGGGGGCGACGGGGAGCTGTTTTTT. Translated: CASSYLTGGDGELFF.

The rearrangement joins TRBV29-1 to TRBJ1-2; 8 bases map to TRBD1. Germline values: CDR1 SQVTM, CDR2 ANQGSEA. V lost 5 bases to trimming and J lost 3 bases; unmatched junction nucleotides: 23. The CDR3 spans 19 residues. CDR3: CSVHGSGDRTGRAYYGYTF. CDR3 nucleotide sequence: TGCAGCGTTCATGGTTCTGGGGACAGGACGGGTAGAGCTTACTATGGCTACACCTTC. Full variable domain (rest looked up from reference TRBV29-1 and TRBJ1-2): SAVISQKPSRDICQRGTSLTIQCQVDSQVTMMFWYRQQPGQSLTLIATANQGSEATYESGFVIDKFPISRPNLTFSTLTVSNMSPEDSSIYLCSVHGSGDRTGRAYYGYTFGSGTRLTVV.

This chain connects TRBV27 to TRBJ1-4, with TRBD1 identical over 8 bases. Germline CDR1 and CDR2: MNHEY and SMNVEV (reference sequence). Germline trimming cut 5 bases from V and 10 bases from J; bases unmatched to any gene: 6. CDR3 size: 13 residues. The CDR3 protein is CASSPGTGGKLFF. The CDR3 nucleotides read TGTGCCAGCAGTCCCGGGACAGGAGGAAAACTGTTTTTT. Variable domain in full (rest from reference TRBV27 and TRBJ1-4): EAQVTQNPRYLITVTGKKLTVTCSQNMNHEYMSWYRQDPGLGLRQIYYSMNVEVTDKGDVPEGYKVSRKEKRNFPLILESPSPNQTSLYFCASSPGTGGKLFFGSGTQLSVL.

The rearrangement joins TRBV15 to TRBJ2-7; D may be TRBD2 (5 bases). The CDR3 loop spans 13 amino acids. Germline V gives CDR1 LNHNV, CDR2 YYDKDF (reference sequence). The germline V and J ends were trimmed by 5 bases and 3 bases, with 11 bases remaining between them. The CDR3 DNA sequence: TGTGCCACCAGCGCCAACGCGGGCTACGAGCAGTACTTC. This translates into CATSANAGYEQYF.

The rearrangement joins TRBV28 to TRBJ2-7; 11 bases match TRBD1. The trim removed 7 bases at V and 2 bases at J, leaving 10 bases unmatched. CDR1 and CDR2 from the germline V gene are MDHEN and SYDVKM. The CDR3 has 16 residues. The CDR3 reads CASMTRGQGAAYEQYF. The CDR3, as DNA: TGTGCCAGCATGACACGTGGACAGGGGGCGGCCTACGAGCAGTACTTC.

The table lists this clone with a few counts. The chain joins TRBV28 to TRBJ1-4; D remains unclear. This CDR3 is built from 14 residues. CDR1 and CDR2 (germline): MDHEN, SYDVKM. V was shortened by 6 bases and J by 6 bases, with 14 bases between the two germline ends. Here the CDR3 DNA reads TGTGCCAGCAGACCCCGACTTGGCTATGAAAAACTGTTTTTT. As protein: CASRPRLGYEKLFF.

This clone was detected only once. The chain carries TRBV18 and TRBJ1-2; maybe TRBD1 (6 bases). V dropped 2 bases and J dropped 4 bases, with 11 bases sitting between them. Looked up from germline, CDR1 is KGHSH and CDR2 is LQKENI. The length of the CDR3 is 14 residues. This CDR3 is CASSPSGTFYGYTF. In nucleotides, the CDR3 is TGTGCCAGCTCACCATCGGGGACATTCTATGGCTACACCTTC.

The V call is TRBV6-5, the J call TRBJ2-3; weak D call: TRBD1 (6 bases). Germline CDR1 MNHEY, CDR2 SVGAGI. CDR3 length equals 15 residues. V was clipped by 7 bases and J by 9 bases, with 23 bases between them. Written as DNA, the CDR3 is TGTGCCAGCACAAACGCCGGGACACCTGGGGAGACGCAGTATTTT. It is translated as CASTNAGTPGETQYF.

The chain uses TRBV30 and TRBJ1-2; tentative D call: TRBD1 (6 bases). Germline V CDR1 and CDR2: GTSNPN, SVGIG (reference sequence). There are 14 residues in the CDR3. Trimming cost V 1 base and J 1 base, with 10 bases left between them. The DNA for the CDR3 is TGTGCCTGGAGTGAGGACAGATTTAACTATGGCTACACCTTC. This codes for CAWSEDRFNYGYTF.

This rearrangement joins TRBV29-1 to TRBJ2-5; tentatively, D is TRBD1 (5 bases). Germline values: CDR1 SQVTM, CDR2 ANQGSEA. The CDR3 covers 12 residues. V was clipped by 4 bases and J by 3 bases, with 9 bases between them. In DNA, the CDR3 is TGCAGCGTTGGACAGAGAAAAGAGACCCAGTACTTC. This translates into CSVGQRKETQYF.

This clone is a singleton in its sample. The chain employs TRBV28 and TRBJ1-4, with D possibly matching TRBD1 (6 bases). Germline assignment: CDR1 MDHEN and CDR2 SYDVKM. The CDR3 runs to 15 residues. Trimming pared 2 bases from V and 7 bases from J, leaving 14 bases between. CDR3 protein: CASSLSARGPEKLFF. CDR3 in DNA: TGTGCCAGCAGTTTAAGTGCCAGGGGCCCTGAAAAACTGTTTTTT.

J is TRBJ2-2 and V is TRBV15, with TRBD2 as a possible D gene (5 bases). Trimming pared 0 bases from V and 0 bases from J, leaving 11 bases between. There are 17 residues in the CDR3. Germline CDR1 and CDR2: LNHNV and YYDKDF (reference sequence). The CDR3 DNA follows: TGTGCCACCAGCAGAGATGTGGGAGTCACGAACACCGGGGAGCTGTTTTTT. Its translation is CATSRDVGVTNTGELFF.

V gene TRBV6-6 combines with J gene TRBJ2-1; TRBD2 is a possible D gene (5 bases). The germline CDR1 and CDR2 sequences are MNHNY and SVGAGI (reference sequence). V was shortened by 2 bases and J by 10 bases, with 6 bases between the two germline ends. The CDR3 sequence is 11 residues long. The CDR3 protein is CASSYSGEQFF. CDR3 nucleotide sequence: TGTGCCAGCAGTTACAGCGGAGAGCAGTTCTTC.

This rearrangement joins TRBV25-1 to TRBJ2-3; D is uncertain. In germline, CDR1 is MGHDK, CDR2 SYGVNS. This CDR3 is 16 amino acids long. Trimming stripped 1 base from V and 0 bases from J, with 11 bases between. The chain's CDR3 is CASSEFGSASTDTQYF. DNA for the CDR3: TGTGCCAGCAGTGAATTTGGCAGCGCGAGCACAGATACGCAGTATTTT.

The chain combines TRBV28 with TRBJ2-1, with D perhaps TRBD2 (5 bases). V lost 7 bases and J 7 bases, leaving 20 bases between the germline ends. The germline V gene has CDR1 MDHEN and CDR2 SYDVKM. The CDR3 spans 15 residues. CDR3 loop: CASTLYGEQNNEQFF. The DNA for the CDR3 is TGTGCCAGCACCCTCTATGGGGAGCAAAATAATGAGCAGTTCTTC.

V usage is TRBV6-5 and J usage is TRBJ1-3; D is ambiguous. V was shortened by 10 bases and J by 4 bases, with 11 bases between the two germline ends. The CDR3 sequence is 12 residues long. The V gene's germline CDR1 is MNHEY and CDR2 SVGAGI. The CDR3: CATLGVGNTIYF. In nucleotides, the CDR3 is TGTGCCACTCTCGGGGTCGGAAACACCATATATTTT.

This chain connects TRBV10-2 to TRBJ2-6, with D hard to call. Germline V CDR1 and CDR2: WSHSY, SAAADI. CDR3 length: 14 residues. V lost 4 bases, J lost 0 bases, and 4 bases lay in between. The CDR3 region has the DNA TGCGCCAGCAGTGCTATCTCTGGGGCCAACGTCCTGACTTTC. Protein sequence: CASSAISGANVLTF.

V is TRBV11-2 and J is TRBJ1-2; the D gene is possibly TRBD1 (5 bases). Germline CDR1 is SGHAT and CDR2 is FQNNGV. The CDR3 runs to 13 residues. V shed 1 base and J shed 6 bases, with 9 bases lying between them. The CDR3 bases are TGTGCCAGCAGCTTAGCGGCAGGGAATGGCTACACCTTC. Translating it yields CASSLAAGNGYTF. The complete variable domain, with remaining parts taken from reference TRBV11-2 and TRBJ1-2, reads EAGVAQSPRYKIIEKRQSVAFWCNPISGHATLYWYQQILGQGPKLLIQFQNNGVVDDSQLPKDRFSAERLKGVDSTLKIQPAKLEDSAVYLCASSLAAGNGYTFGSGTRLTVV.